This TCR beta chain was identified in a study of shared clonotypes between healthy human individuals. HIV-negative, healthy adults without recent acute infections or vaccinations were the donors. Around 82 million PBMCs supplied genomic DNA for unsorted samples. Replicate PCRs were loaded with approximately 300 ng DNA from unsorted PBMC, some 30,000 T cell genomes. Generated by immunoSEQ multiplex PCR, the TCRdb table keeps only in-frame clones and is missing some. The repertoire holds 520,000 or so clones, with 79% as singletons. Per germline, CDR1 SGHAT and CDR2 FQNNGV. This CDR3 has 15 residues. The trim removed 4 bases at V and 1 base at J, leaving 4 bases unmatched.

The chain joins TRBV11-2 to TRBJ1-1; 9 bases are shared with TRBD1. The source is a woman aged 35 to 49 in good health. Some clones in this sample may be carry-over from other donors' samples. Specimen: PBMCs. CDR3 sequence reads: CASSSPGQGNTEAFF. The CDR3 DNA reads as TGTGCCAGCAGCTCACCGGGACAGGGGAACACTGAAGCTTTCTTT.